A selection of T cell receptor beta chains follows, all from one sample in a study of neurological immune-mediated disorders. TCRdb redid the calling of the 5' RACE reads with MiXCR, one entry per CDR3 protein. The top ten hold almost 8% of the sample, which has some 20,000 distinct CDR3 sequences, around 15% seen once. The sequencing input was CD4+ T cells from blood. The source is a woman in her sixties with HTLV-1-associated myelopathy (HAM/TSP). Both conserved end residues are part of each CDR3. D genes are given only for firm matches. Only some rows state a clone size, as once, few, many or a class for expanded clones.

v_gene: TRBV20-1; abundance: many; j_gene: TRBJ1-4; d_gene: TRBD1; CDR3nt: TGCAGTGCTAGAGGCCGTCGCGACAGGGAAACCCCTCTCCTGTTTTTT; CDR3aa: CSARGRRDRETPLLFF
v_gene: TRBV20-1; abundance: many; j_gene: TRBJ2-4; d_gene: NA; CDR3nt: TGCAGTGCTAATCCTCAGGAAAACATTCAGTACTTC; CDR3aa: CSANPQENIQYF
v_gene: TRBV9; abundance: NA; j_gene: TRBJ2-7; d_gene: NA; CDR3nt: TGTGCCAGCAGCGTAAGAGGGGTCTCCTCTTACGAGCAGTACTTT; CDR3aa: CASSVRGVSSYEQYF
v_gene: TRBV2; abundance: many; j_gene: TRBJ2-2; d_gene: NA; CDR3nt: TGTGCCAGCAGTCCTTGGGGCCTGGGGACCGGGGAGCTGTTTTTT; CDR3aa: CASSPWGLGTGELFF
v_gene: TRBV3-1; abundance: many; j_gene: TRBJ1-3; d_gene: NA; CDR3nt: TGTGCCAGCAGCCAAGAGGGGTATCCTGGAAACACCATATATTTT; CDR3aa: CASSQEGYPGNTIYF
v_gene: TRBV24-1; abundance: many; j_gene: TRBJ2-1; d_gene: NA; CDR3nt: TGTGCCACCAGTGATTCAACCTCCCTCGGGCAGACCTACAATGAGCAGTTCTTC; CDR3aa: CATSDSTSLGQTYNEQFF
v_gene: TRBV12-3/TRBV12-4; abundance: NA; j_gene: TRBJ2-2; d_gene: NA; CDR3nt: TGTGCCAGCATCCTGACAGGGACTAACACCGTGGAGCTGTTTTTT; CDR3aa: CASILTGTNTVELFF
v_gene: TRBV19; abundance: NA; j_gene: TRBJ2-2; d_gene: TRBD2; CDR3nt: TGTGCCAGTACCGCCGGGACTAGCCCGAACACCGGGGAGCTGTTTTTT; CDR3aa: CASTAGTSPNTGELFF
v_gene: TRBV20-1; abundance: NA; j_gene: TRBJ1-1; d_gene: NA; CDR3nt: TGCAGTGCTATAGAGATCAACGGGAACACTGAAGCTTTCTTT; CDR3aa: CSAIEINGNTEAFF
v_gene: TRBV20-1; abundance: NA; j_gene: TRBJ1-5; d_gene: NA; CDR3nt: TGCAGTGCCAGACCCCCGGGGAGGGATCAGCCCCAGCATTTT; CDR3aa: CSARPPGRDQPQHF
v_gene: TRBV4-1; abundance: many; j_gene: TRBJ1-3; d_gene: NA; CDR3nt: TGCGCCAGCAGCCCCGGAAGTGATGGAAACACCATATATTTT; CDR3aa: CASSPGSDGNTIYF
v_gene: TRBV12-3/TRBV12-4; abundance: many; j_gene: TRBJ1-1; d_gene: NA; CDR3nt: TGTGCCAGCAGTCGGGGGGGAGGCACTGAAGCTTTCTTT; CDR3aa: CASSRGGGTEAFF
v_gene: TRBV11-2; abundance: NA; j_gene: TRBJ1-5; d_gene: NA; CDR3nt: NA; CDR3aa: CASSFYICSASEDPGQTQHF